This section outlines one TCR beta chain sequence together with its context. The method was immunoSEQ multiplex PCR; TCRdb's version includes in-frame clones alone and lacks a portion of them. The data show 130,000 to 150,000 clones, about 88% seen once. The data originate from a study of cytomegalovirus exposure and HLA in healthy donors. Trimming cost V 2 bases and J 4 bases; bases outside gene matches: 11. CDR3 size: 18 residues. The germline CDR1 and CDR2 sequences are SGHRS and YFSETQ. The chain combines TRBV5-1 with TRBJ2-1, with 11 bases matching TRBD2. Sequenced input: PBMCs. The clonotype was recovered from a woman between 18 and 29 years old in good health and CMV-seropositive. CDR3 sequence (DNA): TGCGCCAGCAGCTTTGTATATCTAGCGGGAGGAAGGTACAATGAGCAGTTCTTC. As protein: CASSFVYLAGGRYNEQFF.